Listed here are 21 T cell receptor beta chains from one sample, sequenced in a study of T cell changes during pregnancy in multiple sclerosis. Generated by immunoSEQ multiplex PCR, the TCRdb table keeps only in-frame clones and is missing some. The sample includes tens of thousands of clones, about 90% of them seen just once. Here the sequenced sample was CD4+ T cells from peripheral blood mononuclear cells, taken in the second trimester of pregnancy. Receptors originate from a female donor with multiple sclerosis, enrolled in a pregnancy study.

CDR3 sequence (DNA): TGTGCCAGCGAGGGCCTACCGCAACAACGAGCTTTCTTT. Amino acid sequence: CASEGLPQQRAFF. The gene calls are TRBV6-1 and TRBJ1-1; D unclear. The germline V gene encodes CDR1 MNHNS and CDR2 SASEGT. This CDR3 comprises 13 residues. The V and J ends lost 8 bases and 10 bases respectively, with 20 bases between them.

The V gene is TRBV14, the J gene TRBJ2-2; 8 bases are shared with TRBD1. CDR1 and CDR2 from the germline V gene are SGHDN and FVKESK. The CDR3 spans 17 residues. V trimming: 1 base; J trimming: 1 base; junction bases outside the gene matches: 5. CDR3 protein: CASSQVGGQVNTGELFF. The CDR3 coding sequence is TGTGCCAGCAGCCAAGTGGGGGGACAGGTGAACACCGGGGAGCTGTTTTTT.

CDR3 DNA sequence: TGTGCCAGCAGCTTGGTCCCCCAGGGCGTCTATGGCTACACCTTC. Translated, it gives CASSLVPQGVYGYTF. The chain recombines TRBV5-6 with TRBJ1-2; maybe TRBD1 (5 bases). V was shortened by 0 bases and J by 4 bases, with 13 bases between the two germline ends. Looked up from germline, CDR1 is SGHDT and CDR2 is YYEEEE. The CDR3 has 15 residues. The complete variable domain, with remaining parts taken from reference TRBV5-6 and TRBJ1-2, reads DAGVTQSPTHLIKTRGQQVTLRCSPKSGHDTVSWYQQALGQGPQFIFQYYEEEERQRGNFPDRFSGHQFPNYSSELNVNALLLGDSALYLCASSLVPQGVYGYTFGSGTRLTVV.

This clone has a handful of counts. The CDR3, as DNA: TGTGCCAGCAGCCAAGAGATCCGGGGAAGAACTGAAGCTTTCTTT. Translating gives CASSQEIRGRTEAFF. This chain connects TRBV4-2 to TRBJ1-1, with D uncertain. Trimming removed 0 bases from V and 5 bases from J, with 13 bases in between. Germline values: CDR1 LGHNA, CDR2 YNFKEQ. The CDR3 loop spans 15 amino acids.

The J gene is TRBJ2-5, the V gene TRBV6-5, with 7 positions matching TRBD2. The CDR3 totals 15 residues. CDR1 and CDR2 from the germline V gene are MNHEY and SVGAGI. The ends lost 5 bases at V and 0 bases at J; junction bases unmatched: 6. The CDR3 protein is CASSRSGVYQETQYF. The DNA of the CDR3 is TGTGCCAGCAGTCGGAGCGGGGTGTACCAAGAGACCCAGTACTTC.

The J gene is TRBJ1-5, the V gene TRBV6-1; TRBD1 matches 7 bases. V lost 10 bases and J lost 1; bases outside the gene matches: 4. Germline CDR1 MNHNS, CDR2 SASEGT. There are 13 residues in the CDR3. The CDR3 protein is CATLGQSNQPQHF. The CDR3, as DNA: TGTGCCACCTTGGGACAGAGCAATCAGCCCCAGCATTTT.

The gene calls are TRBV7-8 and TRBJ2-7; TRBD2 matches 11 bases. This CDR3 contains 13 residues. V was pared by 4 bases and J by 8 bases, with 4 bases of the junction left unmatched. Germline V gene data show CDR1 as SGHVS and CDR2 as FQNEAQ. In DNA, the CDR3 is TGTGCCAGCAGCTCGGGACTAGCGGACAAGCAGTACTTC. As protein: CASSSGLADKQYF.

The V and J genes are TRBV5-1 and TRBJ2-3; 16 bases match TRBD2. This CDR3 comprises 17 residues. V trimming: 3 bases; J trimming: 5 bases; junction bases outside the gene matches: 6. In germline, CDR1 is SGHRS, CDR2 YFSETQ. The CDR3 DNA reads TGCGCCAGCAGCTCCCTGGGACTAGCGGGAGGGGTAGATACGCAGTATTTT. It translates to CASSSLGLAGGVDTQYF.

The V call is TRBV9, the J call TRBJ2-5, with 11 bases that match TRBD2. The CDR3 totals 14 residues. After removal of 4 bases from V and 1 base from J, the junction contained 0 bases not matched to a gene. CDR1 SGDLS and CDR2 YYNGEE come from the germline V gene. Here the CDR3 DNA reads TGTGCCAGCAGCCTAGCGGGGGGCCAAGAGACCCAGTACTTC. Protein product: CASSLAGGQETQYF.

This sequence joins TRBV9 and TRBJ2-1, with TRBD2 identical over 7 bases. This CDR3 region has 19 residues. With 0 bases clipped from V and 0 bases from J, the junction kept 12 bases outside the gene matches. Germline values: CDR1 SGDLS, CDR2 YYNGEE. The CDR3 region has the DNA TGTGCCAGCAGCGTAGACGGAGTGGGGGGAGGGCTCTCCTACAATGAGCAGTTCTTC. Protein sequence: CASSVDGVGGGLSYNEQFF. Using reference TRBV9 and TRBJ2-1 for the parts outside the CDR3, the full variable domain is DSGVTQTPKHLITATGQRVTLRCSPRSGDLSVYWYQQSLDQGLQFLIQYYNGEERAKGNILERFSAQQFPDLHSELNLSSLELGDSALYFCASSVDGVGGGLSYNEQFFGPGTRLTVL.

The V and J genes are TRBV7-3 and TRBJ2-3; D remains unclear. Per the germline V gene, CDR1 is SGHTA and CDR2 is FQGTGA. Between the trimmed V and J ends, which lost 5 bases and 5 bases, there was a span of 14 bases. This CDR3 has 14 residues. The CDR3 loop reads CASSQDPWRDTQYF. The CDR3 nucleotides are TGTGCCAGCAGCCAAGACCCTTGGAGAGATACGCAGTATTTT.

V usage is TRBV6-1 and J usage is TRBJ2-7; D is possibly TRBD2 (5 bases). This CDR3 is 13 amino acids long. The ends were cut back, 5 bases at V and 3 bases at J, with 11 bases in the middle. Germline V gene sequence: CDR1 MNHNS, CDR2 SASEGT. CDR3 sequence: CASSRETFYEQYF. In DNA form, the CDR3 reads TGTGCCAGCAGTAGGGAGACATTCTACGAGCAGTACTTC.

This chain connects TRBV5-1 to TRBJ2-7; D perhaps matches TRBD1 (6 bases). This CDR3 comprises 13 residues. Germline CDR1 reads SGHRS; CDR2 reads YFSETQ. Trimming took 0 bases from V and 10 from J, leaving 14 bases between them. As DNA, the CDR3 is TGCGCCAGCAGCTTGGCCGGGACACCCCACCAGTACTTC. Translation: CASSLAGTPHQYF.

The chain combines TRBV5-4 with TRBJ2-5; 12 bases map to TRBD2. V gave up 0 bases and J gave up 4 bases; unmatched junction bases: 7. Germline CDR1 is SGHNT and CDR2 is YYREEE (reference sequence). The length of the CDR3 is 17 residues. The CDR3 DNA reads as TGTGCCAGCAGCTTGGGATGGACTAGCGGGAAAGGAGAGACCCAGTACTTC. Translated, it gives CASSLGWTSGKGETQYF.

This sequence joins TRBV18 and TRBJ1-4; no reliable D call. Germline V gene data show CDR1 as KGHSH and CDR2 as LQKENI. This CDR3 contains 14 residues. Trimming stripped 3 bases from V and 7 bases from J, with 12 bases between. The DNA of the CDR3 is TGTGCCAGCTCACCGGCCGACGGCGGTGAAAAACTGTTTTTT. Encoded protein: CASSPADGGEKLFF.

The chain couples TRBV30 to TRBJ1-5, with D possibly being TRBD1 (5 bases). The length of the CDR3 is 12 residues. Germline V gene data show CDR1 as GTSNPN and CDR2 as SVGIG (reference sequence). V dropped 4 bases and J dropped 7 bases, with 11 bases sitting between them. CDR3 DNA: TGTGCCTGGAATCAGGGCGCCCAGCCCCAGCATTTT. Protein sequence: CAWNQGAQPQHF.

The J gene is TRBJ1-4, the V gene TRBV6-1, with 7 bases lining up with TRBD1. The trim removed 7 bases at V and 11 bases at J, leaving 13 bases unmatched. The CDR3 length is 14 residues. Germline CDR1 is MNHNS and CDR2 is SASEGT. CDR3 nucleotides: TGTGCCAGCACCGTCCGGGACAGTCTGTGGAAACTGTTTTTT. Residues: CASTVRDSLWKLFF.

This chain links TRBV7-2 with TRBJ2-1, with D possibly TRBD2 on 6 matching bases. CDR1 is SGHTA, CDR2 FQGNSA, per germline. CDR3 length: 15 residues. Trimming removed 5 bases at V and 7 bases at J, with 18 bases between. The CDR3 loop is CASSPLAVKGNEQFF. The CDR3 region has the DNA TGTGCCAGCAGCCCTTTAGCGGTGAAGGGTAATGAGCAGTTCTTC. The variable domain in full, with the rest retrieved from reference TRBV7-2 and TRBJ2-1, is GAGVSQSPSNKVTEKGKDVELRCDPISGHTALYWYRQSLGQGLEFLIYFQGNSAPDKSGLPSDRFSAERTGGSVSTLTIQRTQQEDSAVYLCASSPLAVKGNEQFFGPGTRLTVL.

The chain joins TRBV7-9 to TRBJ1-6; 8 bases align to TRBD1. CDR3 length: 16 amino acids. Germline V gene data show CDR1 as SEHNR and CDR2 as FQNEAQ (reference sequence). The trim removed 3 bases at V and 5 bases at J, leaving 6 bases unmatched. The CDR3 region is CASSFTGGVHNSPLHF. The CDR3 bases are TGTGCCAGCAGCTTTACAGGGGGAGTTCATAATTCACCCCTCCACTTT.

The CDR3 protein is CASSLVAATSYEQYF. CDR3 DNA: TGCGCCAGCAGCTTGGTAGCAGCGACCTCCTACGAGCAGTACTTC. The V gene is TRBV5-1, the J gene TRBJ2-7; no firm D call. V lost 0 bases to trimming and J lost 0 bases, with 10 bases between them. Germline lookup yields CDR1 SGHRS and CDR2 YFSETQ. The CDR3 has 15 amino acids. The variable domain in full, completed from reference TRBV5-1 and TRBJ2-7, reads KAGVTQTPRYLIKTRGQQVTLSCSPISGHRSVSWYQQTPGQGLQFLFEYFSETQRNKGNFPGRFSGRQFSNSRSEMNVSTLELGDSALYLCASSLVAATSYEQYFGPGTRLTVT.

The V gene is TRBV7-9, the J gene TRBJ1-1; the D gene is possibly TRBD1 (5 bases). This CDR3 contains 14 residues. The V gene's germline CDR1 is SEHNR and CDR2 FQNEAQ (reference sequence). V gave up 4 bases and J gave up 5 bases, with 14 bases separating them. The CDR3, as DNA: TGTGCCAGCAGCTGGGGGGGGGAGTGGACTGAAGCTTTCTTT. Translated, it gives CASSWGGEWTEAFF.